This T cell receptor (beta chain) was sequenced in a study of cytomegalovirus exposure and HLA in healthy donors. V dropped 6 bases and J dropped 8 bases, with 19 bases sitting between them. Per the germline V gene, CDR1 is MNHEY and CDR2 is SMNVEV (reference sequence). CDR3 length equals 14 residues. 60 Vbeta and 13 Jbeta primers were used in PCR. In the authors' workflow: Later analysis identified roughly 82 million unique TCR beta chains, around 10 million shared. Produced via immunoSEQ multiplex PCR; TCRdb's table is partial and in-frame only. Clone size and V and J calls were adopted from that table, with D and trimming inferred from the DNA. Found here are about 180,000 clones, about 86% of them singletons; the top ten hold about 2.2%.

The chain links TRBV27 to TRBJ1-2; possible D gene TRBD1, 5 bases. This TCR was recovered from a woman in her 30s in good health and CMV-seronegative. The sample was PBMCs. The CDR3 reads CASRGIGGGGGYTF. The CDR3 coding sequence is TGTGCCAGCAGGGGAATAGGTGGGGGAGGCGGCTACACCTTC.